The rows below give T cell receptor beta chains drawn from one sample of a study of cytomegalovirus exposure and HLA in healthy donors. The protocol was immunoSEQ multiplex PCR, while the TCRdb copy is restricted to in-frame clones and leaves out a portion. The table includes 77,000 or so clones, approximately 75% detected once. The sample comprised PBMCs. The receptors were sampled from a woman in her 40s in good health and CMV-seronegative. CDR3s include the opening cysteine and the closing phenylalanine or tryptophan. The order of the fields is clone size, J gene, V gene, D gene, CDR3 DNA, CDR3 protein. D genes are given only for firm matches. The size entry is marked missing in some rows and otherwise reads once, few, many or a size class.

NA	TRBJ1-5	TRBV28	NA	TGTGCCAGCAGTTTGGGGGCCGGGTTTGGCGGCCAGCCCCAGCATTTT	CASSLGAGFGGQPQHF
NA	TRBJ2-5	TRBV5-1	TRBD1	TGCGCCAGCAGCTTGCTTGGGACAGCCGCCCGGGAGACCCAGTACTTC	CASSLLGTAARETQYF
NA	TRBJ2-5	TRBV2	TRBD2	TGTGCCAGCAGTGAAGCGAGCGGGAGGGCCGGGGAGCAGTACTTC	CASSEASGRAGEQYF
NA	TRBJ1-1	TRBV2	NA	TGTGCCAGCAGTGTAAGGGGGAAAGACACTGAAGCTTTCTTT	CASSVRGKDTEAFF
NA	TRBJ2-7	TRBV19	TRBD2	TGTGCCAGTACCTCCCTCCGGGGCGGGAGGCCGGGGGAGCAGTACTTC	CASTSLRGGRPGEQYF
NA	TRBJ1-1	TRBV2	NA	TGTGCCAGCAGTGAGATGAGATCTAACACTGAAGCTTTCTTT	CASSEMRSNTEAFF
NA	TRBJ2-2	TRBV18	TRBD2	TGTGCCAGCTCACCACAGACTAGCGGGTTCACCGGGGAGCTGTTTTTT	CASSPQTSGFTGELFF
few	TRBJ1-2	TRBV9	NA	TGTGCCAGCAGCCTCAACCCTCTTGTGGTATCCTTACAGAACTATGGCTACACCTTC	CASSLNPLVVSLQNYGYTF
NA	TRBJ1-5	TRBV7-7	TRBD1	TGTGCTAGCAGCTTAGACAGGGGGCGCAATCAGCCCCAGCATTTT	CASSLDRGRNQPQHF
NA	TRBJ1-1	TRBV18	TRBD1	TGTGCCAGCTCACCACTAAGTCTTATAGTGGACAGGGGGAACACTGAAGCTTTCTTT	CASSPLSLIVDRGNTEAFF
few	TRBJ1-1	TRBV5-1	NA	TGCGCCAGCAGCCCCGGGGGGGCCTATGAAGCTTTCTTT	CASSPGGAYEAFF
NA	TRBJ1-5	TRBV10-3	TRBD1	TGTGCCACCGGGGACAGGGGATTCCAGCCCCAGCATTTT	CATGDRGFQPQHF
NA	TRBJ1-1	TRBV2	NA	TGTGCCAGCAGTTTTATGAACACTGAAGCTTTCTTT	CASSFMNTEAFF
NA	TRBJ1-1	TRBV18	NA	TGTGCCAGCTCACCACGAGCGGCGGGGGACACTGAAGCTTTCTTT	CASSPRAAGDTEAFF
NA	TRBJ1-3	TRBV4-2	NA	TGTGCCAGCAGCCAAGAACTGCACTCTGGAAACACCATATATTTT	CASSQELHSGNTIYF
NA	TRBJ1-4	TRBV30	NA	TGTGCCTGGATGGGCGAAAAACTGTTTTTT	CAWMGEKLFF
NA	TRBJ1-1	TRBV11-2	NA	TGTGCCAGCAGCTTATTCGGACTTACAGCAATGAACACTGAAGCTTTCTTT	CASSLFGLTAMNTEAFF
NA	TRBJ1-1	TRBV6-4	NA	TGTGCCAGCAAACGCGAGGGTGACACTGAAGCTTTCTTT	CASKREGDTEAFF
NA	TRBJ2-2	TRBV6-4	TRBD1	TGTGCCAGCAGTGACGGGACAGGGGCCGGGGAGCTGTTTTTT	CASSDGTGAGELFF
few	TRBJ2-1	TRBV6-4	TRBD1	TGTGCCAGCAGTGATGCGGGACAGGGGATCAATGAGCAGTTCTTC	CASSDAGQGINEQFF
NA	TRBJ2-7	TRBV11-1	TRBD1	TGTGCCAGCAGCCGAACAGGGGTCCACGAGCAGTACTTC	CASSRTGVHEQYF
NA	TRBJ2-7	TRBV10-3	TRBD2	TGTGCCATCCAAAGGGAGGGCAGCACCTACGAGCAGTACTTC	CAIQREGSTYEQYF
NA	TRBJ1-5	TRBV10-1	NA	TGCGCCAGTATCCTTTCGAGGCAGGACAGTTTTCCCAATCAGCCCCAGCATTTT	CASILSRQDSFPNQPQHF
NA	TRBJ1-5	TRBV29-1	NA	TGCAGCGTTGCAGGAAAGGGGGAGAATCAGCCCCAGCATTTT	CSVAGKGENQPQHF
NA	TRBJ2-7	TRBV6-1	TRBD1	TGTGCCAGCAGTGCACAGGGGGCCGCCTACGAGCAGTACTTC	CASSAQGAAYEQYF
NA	TRBJ1-4	TRBV7-9	TRBD1	TGTGCCAGCAGCTCCCTGGCCAGGGGGGCCGGAAAACTGTTTTTT	CASSSLARGAGKLFF
NA	TRBJ1-2	TRBV15	TRBD1	TGTGCCACCAGCAGAGAAGAAGCCAGGGGGCGGGGTGGCTACACCTTC	CATSREEARGRGGYTF
once	TRBJ2-7	TRBV4-1	NA	TGCACCAGCAGCCAGGGGCAGGGGTACCGCGAGCAGTACTTC	CTSSQGQGYREQYF
NA	TRBJ1-2	TRBV7-9	NA	TGTGCCAGCAGCGCCTCAGGGTTGTCGGGTGGCTACACCTTC	CASSASGLSGGYTF
NA	TRBJ2-1	TRBV6-1	NA	TGTGCCAGCAGTTGGGGAAGGAGGACCTACAATGAGCAGTTCTTC	CASSWGRRTYNEQFF
once	TRBJ1-3	TRBV7-8	NA	TGTGCCAGCAGCTTAGTTGCGCGCGGGGGAAACACCATATATTTT	CASSLVARGGNTIYF
NA	TRBJ2-5	TRBV4-1	TRBD1	TGCGCCAGCAGCCTATCCAGGGGGGAGACCCAGTACTTC	CASSLSRGETQYF
NA	TRBJ2-1	TRBV7-9	TRBD1	TGTGCCAGCAGTTCTCCGGACAGGGGTTGGGAAAATGAGCAGTTCTTC	CASSSPDRGWENEQFF
NA	TRBJ1-1	TRBV28	TRBD1	TGTGCCAGCAGTTTAGACAGGGACACTGAAGCTTTCTTT	CASSLDRDTEAFF
NA	TRBJ2-1	TRBV9	TRBD2	TGTGCCAGCAGCGCGAGACTCCACCGGACTAGCGGGGCCTCCTACAATGAGCAGTTCTTC	CASSARLHRTSGASYNEQFF
few	TRBJ2-2	TRBV5-1	TRBD2	TGCGCCAGCAGCTTGGGACTCCGGGAGGTTCACGGGGAGCTGTTTTTT	CASSLGLREVHGELFF
NA	TRBJ1-1	TRBV28	NA	TGTGCCAGCAAGTTGTTTAGGGGAATGAACACTGAAGCTTTCTTT	CASKLFRGMNTEAFF
NA	TRBJ1-5	TRBV4-1	NA	TGCGCCAGCAGCCGACAGGAAGGACAGCCCCAGCATTTT	CASSRQEGQPQHF